This entry describes one TCR beta chain. Its antigen is not yet known. Per-base quality was not reported, and no clone a single base away is much larger than it. The sample belongs to a study of blood T cell repertoires in COVID-19 (dated by TCRdb to the early 2020s). Turning to the overall study: Samples from collaborators originated in the United States, Italy and Spain and spanned both the acute and convalescent phases of COVID-19. Deeply sampled blood TCRbeta repertoires from subjects exposed to, actively infected with, or recovered from COVID-19 were included in the dataset. Where HLA class I and class II types were available, the types were taken from metadata supplied by the sample provider, not from assay-based typing. The samples were drawn from the first 160 participants of the ongoing ImmuneRACE study and from 1,200 or so subjects provided by 6 global collaborators. The repertoires were made available in a free public database intended to serve as a resource for research on the immune response to SARS-CoV-2. The prospective study material was composed of cDNA or gDNA derived from T cells, B-cell-depleted T cells, or PBMCs. Nearly every sample came with metadata listing a de-identified subject ID, COVID-19 status, age in years and sex.

V gives up 0 bases and J gives up 5 bases, and the segment between their germline ends measures 9 bases. The CDR3 measures 15 amino acids from cysteine to phenylalanine. Solely the CDR3 DNA is kept, with 45 bases framed from the first base. In the germline V gene, CDR1 corresponds to SGHRS and CDR2 to YFSETQ. Participants in the prospective study were enrolled through a virtual design, were aged about 18 to 90 years, and lived in 24 United States geographic areas. To assign participants to cohorts, the prospective study relied on clinical history that participants themselves reported in a screening survey and a study questionnaire. Recovered participants in ImmuneRACE Cohort 3 were defined by two consecutive negative NP/OP PCR tests, clearance by a healthcare professional, or resolution of symptoms. Each participant in the prospective study had whole blood, serum and a nasopharyngeal or oropharyngeal swab collected by mobile phlebotomists. Additional blood draws and questionnaires over an approximately two-month period could optionally be provided by prospective study participants. Before DNA extraction, blood samples from the prospective study were shipped at room temperature or frozen.

Overall study results and their limits: The amount of clinical and demographic metadata varied by source and participant and was provided uncurated.

The immunoSEQ Assay, a bias-controlled multiplex PCR, was used to amplify TCRbeta CDR3 regions from genomic DNA. The paper's processing steps were these. The number of nucleated cells in each sample was estimated by amplification of reference gene primers within the assay. To quantify the absolute abundance of each unique TCRbeta CDR3 rearrangement, sequence reads were collapsed and filtered. For each sample, productive Simpson clonality was calculated by taking the square root of Simpson's diversity index across productive rearrangements. As stored in TCRdb, this immuneACCESS dataset retains in-frame rearrangements with V and J assigned. A fraction of the clones does not appear; measured against another copy, unresolved V genes explain less than half of the discrepancy, and the remainder lacks a known reason. D and trimming come from the DNA, and the V and J calls and clone size come from that table. In all, the sample holds approximately 440,000 clones, and about nine tenths of those were seen once. Together, the top ten hold roughly 0.7% of the sample.

Input material: PBMCs or T cells enriched from blood (not recorded which). The TCR sequence derives from a woman aged 18-35 years who had recovered from COVID-19. The sequence joins TRBV5-1 to TRBJ1-6, with the D gene not confidently named. At the DNA level, the sequence is TGCGCCAGCAGCTTGGGGCAAGCGCATAATTCACCCCTCCACTTT. Its protein reads: CASSLGQAHNSPLHF.